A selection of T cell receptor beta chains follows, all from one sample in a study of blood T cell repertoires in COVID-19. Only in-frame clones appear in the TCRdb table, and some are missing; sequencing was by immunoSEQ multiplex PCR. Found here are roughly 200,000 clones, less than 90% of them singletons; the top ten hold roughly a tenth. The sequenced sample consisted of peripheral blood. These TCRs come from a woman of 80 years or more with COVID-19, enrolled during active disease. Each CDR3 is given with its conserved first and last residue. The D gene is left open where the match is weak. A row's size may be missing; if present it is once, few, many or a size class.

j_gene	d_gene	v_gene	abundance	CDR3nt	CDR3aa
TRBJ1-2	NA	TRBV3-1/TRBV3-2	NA	TGTGCCAGCAGCCAAGGTGACAGGTTTCACTATGGCTACACCTTC	CASSQGDRFHYGYTF
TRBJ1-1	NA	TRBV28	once	TGTGCCAGCAGTTTAGGCTGGACGGCAGGGCAGGGCACTGAAGCTTTCTTT	CASSLGWTAGQGTEAFF
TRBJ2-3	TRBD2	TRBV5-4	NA	TGTGCCAGCAGCCCACTAGCGGGGGCCCCCTTCGATACGCAGTATTTT	CASSPLAGAPFDTQYF
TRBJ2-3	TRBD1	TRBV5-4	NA	TGTGCCAGCAGGATAGGGACAGGGAAAACAGATACGCAGTATTTT	CASRIGTGKTDTQYF
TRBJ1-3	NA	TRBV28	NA	TGTGCCAGCGGCCGGCGGGTCCCCTCTGGAAACACCATATATTTT	CASGRRVPSGNTIYF
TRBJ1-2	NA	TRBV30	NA	TGTGCCTGGAGGGCGGCGGGTGATGGCTACACCTTC	CAWRAAGDGYTF
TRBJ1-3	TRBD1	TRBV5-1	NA	TGCGCCAGCAGCTTGGGGACAGGGGATCCTGGAAACACCATATATTTT	CASSLGTGDPGNTIYF
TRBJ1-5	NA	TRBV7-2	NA	TGTGCCAGTACCCTCCGGTCCGGTCAGGTCCAGCCCCAGCATTTT	CASTLRSGQVQPQHF
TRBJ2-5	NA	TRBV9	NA	TGTGCCAGCAGCGTATCCCCAAGGGGGGGCGGGCAAGAGACCCAGTACTTC	CASSVSPRGGGQETQYF
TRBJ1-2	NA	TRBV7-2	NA	TGTGCCAGCAGCTTACGCAGTATCGATGGCTACACCTTC	CASSLRSIDGYTF
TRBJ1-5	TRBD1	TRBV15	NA	TGTGCCACCAGCATGAAGAAGGGACAGGCGAATATCAATCAGCCCCAGCATTTT	CATSMKKGQANINQPQHF
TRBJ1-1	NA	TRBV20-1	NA	TGCAGTGCTAGTGGCAGGTCCACACTTGAAGCTTTCTTT	CSASGRSTLEAFF
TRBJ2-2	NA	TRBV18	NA	TGTGCCAGCTCACCTACGACATCGGGACTGATGAACACCGGGGAGCTGTTTTTT	CASSPTTSGLMNTGELFF
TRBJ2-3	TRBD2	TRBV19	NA	TGTGCCAGTAGTGCCCCCGGGACTAGAGGGGGTACGCAGTATTTT	CASSAPGTRGGTQYF
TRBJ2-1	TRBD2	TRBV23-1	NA	TGCGCCAGCAGTCTTAGCGGGGGTAAGTTCTTC	CASSLSGGKFF
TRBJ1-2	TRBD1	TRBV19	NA	TGTGCCAGTAGGACCGACAGGGGAGGCTATGGCTACACCTTC	CASRTDRGGYGYTF
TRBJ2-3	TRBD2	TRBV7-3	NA	TGTGCCAGCAGCTCCGGGGGACTAGAGGCCGGCGATACGCAGTATTTT	CASSSGGLEAGDTQYF
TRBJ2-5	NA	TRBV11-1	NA	TGTGCCAGCAGCTTGGGGCGGGGCCCCGGGGAGACCCAGTACTTC	CASSLGRGPGETQYF
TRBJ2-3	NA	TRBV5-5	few	TGTGCCAGCGGGGCGCCGGGCACAGATACGCAGTATTTT	CASGAPGTDTQYF
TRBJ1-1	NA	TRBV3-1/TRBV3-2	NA	TGTGCCAGCAGCCAATGGGGGGGAGGGACGAACACTGAAGCTTTCTTT	CASSQWGGGTNTEAFF